The present T cell receptor (beta chain) was sequenced within a study of cytomegalovirus exposure and HLA in healthy donors. Trimming cost V 0 bases and J 8 bases, with 17 bases left between them. The CDR3 has 16 residues. CDR1 is LGHNA and CDR2 is YNFKEQ in the germline V gene. Use of 60 Vbeta and 13 Jbeta primers characterized the PCR. Data came from immunoSEQ multiplex PCR; TCRdb stores just in-frame clones and leaves some out. The data contain about 140,000 clones, roughly 80% of them seen just once; the ten biggest clones take up roughly 4.8%. The sequenced sample consisted of PBMCs. This receptor was identified in a man aged 40-55 years in good health and CMV-seronegative. The V call is TRBV4-2, the J call TRBJ2-1; D perhaps matches TRBD1 (7 bases). The CDR3 sequence is CASSQEEGASLYEQFF. In nucleotides, the CDR3 is TGTGCCAGCAGCCAAGAGGAGGGGGCTAGTTTATATGAGCAGTTCTTC.